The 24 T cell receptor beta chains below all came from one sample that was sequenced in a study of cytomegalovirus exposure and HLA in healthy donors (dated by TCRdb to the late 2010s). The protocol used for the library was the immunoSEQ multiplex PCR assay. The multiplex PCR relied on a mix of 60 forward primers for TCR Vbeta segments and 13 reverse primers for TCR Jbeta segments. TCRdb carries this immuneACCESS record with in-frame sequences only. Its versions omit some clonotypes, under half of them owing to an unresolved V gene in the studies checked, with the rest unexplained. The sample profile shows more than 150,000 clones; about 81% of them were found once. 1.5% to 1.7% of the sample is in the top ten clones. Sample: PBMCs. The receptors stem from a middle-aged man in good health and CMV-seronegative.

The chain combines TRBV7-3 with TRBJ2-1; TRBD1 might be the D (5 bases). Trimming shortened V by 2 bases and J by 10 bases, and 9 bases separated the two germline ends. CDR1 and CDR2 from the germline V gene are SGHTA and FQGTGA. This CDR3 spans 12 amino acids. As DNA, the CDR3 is TGTGCCAGCAGCTTAGTTTCAGGGGAGCAGTTCTTC. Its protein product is CASSLVSGEQFF.

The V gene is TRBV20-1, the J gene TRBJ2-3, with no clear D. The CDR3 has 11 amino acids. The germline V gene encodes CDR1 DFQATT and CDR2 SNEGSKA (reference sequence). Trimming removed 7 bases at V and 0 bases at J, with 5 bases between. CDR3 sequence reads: CSVISTDTQYF. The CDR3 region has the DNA TGCAGTGTTATTAGCACAGATACGCAGTATTTT.

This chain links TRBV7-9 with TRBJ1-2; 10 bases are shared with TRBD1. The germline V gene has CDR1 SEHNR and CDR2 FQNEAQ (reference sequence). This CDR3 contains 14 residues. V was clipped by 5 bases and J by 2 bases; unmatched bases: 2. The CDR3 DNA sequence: TGTGCCAGCAGCCCGGGACAGGGGAACTATGGCTACACCTTC. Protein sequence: CASSPGQGNYGYTF.

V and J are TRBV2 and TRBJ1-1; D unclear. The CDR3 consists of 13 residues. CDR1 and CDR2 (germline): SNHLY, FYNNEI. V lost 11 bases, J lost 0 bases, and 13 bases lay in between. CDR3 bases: TGTGCCGGGAACGAGGGTATGAACACTGAAGCTTTCTTT. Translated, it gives CAGNEGMNTEAFF.

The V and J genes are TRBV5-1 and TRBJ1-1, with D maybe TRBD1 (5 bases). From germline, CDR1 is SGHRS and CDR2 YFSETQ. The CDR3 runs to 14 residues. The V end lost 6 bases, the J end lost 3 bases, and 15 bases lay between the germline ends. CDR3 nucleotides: TGCGCCAGCACCTATACGACAGTTGACACTGAAGCTTTCTTT. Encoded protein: CASTYTTVDTEAFF.

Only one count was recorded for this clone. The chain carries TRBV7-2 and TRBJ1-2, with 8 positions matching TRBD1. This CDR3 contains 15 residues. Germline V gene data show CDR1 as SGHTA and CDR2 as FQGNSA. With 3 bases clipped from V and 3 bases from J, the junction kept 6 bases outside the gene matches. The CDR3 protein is CASSFYPTGDYGYTF. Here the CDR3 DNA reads TGTGCCAGCAGCTTCTACCCGACAGGGGACTATGGCTACACCTTC. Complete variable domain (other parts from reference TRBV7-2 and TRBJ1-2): GAGVSQSPSNKVTEKGKDVELRCDPISGHTALYWYRQSLGQGLEFLIYFQGNSAPDKSGLPSDRFSAERTGGSVSTLTIQRTQQEDSAVYLCASSFYPTGDYGYTFGSGTRLTVV.

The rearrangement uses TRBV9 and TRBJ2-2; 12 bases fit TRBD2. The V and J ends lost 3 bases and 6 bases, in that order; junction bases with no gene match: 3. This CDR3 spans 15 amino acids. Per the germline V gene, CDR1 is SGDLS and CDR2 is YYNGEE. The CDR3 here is CASSAGTSGPGELFF. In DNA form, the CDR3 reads TGTGCCAGCAGCGCCGGGACTAGCGGGCCCGGGGAGCTGTTTTTT.

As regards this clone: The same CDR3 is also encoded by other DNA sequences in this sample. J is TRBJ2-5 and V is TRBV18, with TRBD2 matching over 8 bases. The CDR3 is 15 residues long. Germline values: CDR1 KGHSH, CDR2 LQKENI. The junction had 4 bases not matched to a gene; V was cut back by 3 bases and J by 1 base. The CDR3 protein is CASSPGLAGQETQYF. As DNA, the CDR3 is TGTGCCAGCTCACCGGGCCTAGCGGGCCAAGAGACCCAGTACTTC.

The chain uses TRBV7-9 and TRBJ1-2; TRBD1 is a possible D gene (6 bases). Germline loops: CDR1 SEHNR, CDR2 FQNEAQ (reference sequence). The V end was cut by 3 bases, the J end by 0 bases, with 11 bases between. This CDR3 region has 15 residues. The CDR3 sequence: CASSLEGGANYGYTF. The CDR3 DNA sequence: TGTGCCAGCAGCTTGGAGGGGGGGGCTAACTATGGCTACACCTTC.

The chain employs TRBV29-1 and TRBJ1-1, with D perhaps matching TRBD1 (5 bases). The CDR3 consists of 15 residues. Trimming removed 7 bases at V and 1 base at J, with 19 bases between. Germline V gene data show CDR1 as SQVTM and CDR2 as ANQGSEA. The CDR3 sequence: CSAGGGDLSNTEAFF. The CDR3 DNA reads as TGCAGCGCCGGTGGGGGGGACCTTTCGAACACTGAAGCTTTCTTT. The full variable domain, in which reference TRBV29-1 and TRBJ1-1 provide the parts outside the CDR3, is SAVISQKPSRDICQRGTSLTIQCQVDSQVTMMFWYRQQPGQSLTLIATANQGSEATYESGFVIDKFPISRPNLTFSTLTVSNMSPEDSSIYLCSAGGGDLSNTEAFFGQGTRLTVV.

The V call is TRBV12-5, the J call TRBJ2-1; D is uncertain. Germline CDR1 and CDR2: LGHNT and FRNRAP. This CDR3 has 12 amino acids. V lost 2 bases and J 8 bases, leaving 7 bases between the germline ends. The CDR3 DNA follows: TGTGCTAGTGGTTTGTTCTCGTATGAGCAGTTCTTC. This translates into CASGLFSYEQFF.

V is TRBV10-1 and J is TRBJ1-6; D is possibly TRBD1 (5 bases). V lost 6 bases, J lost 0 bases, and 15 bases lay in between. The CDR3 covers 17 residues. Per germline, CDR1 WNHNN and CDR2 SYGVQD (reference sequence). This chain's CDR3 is CASRPSCGHSYNSPLHF. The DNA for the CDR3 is TGCGCCAGCAGACCTTCTTGCGGACACTCCTATAATTCACCCCTCCACTTT.

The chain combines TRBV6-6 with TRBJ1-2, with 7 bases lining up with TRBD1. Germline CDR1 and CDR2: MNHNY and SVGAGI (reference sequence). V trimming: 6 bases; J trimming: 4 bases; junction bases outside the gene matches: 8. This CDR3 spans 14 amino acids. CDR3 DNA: TGTGCCAGCAGAACCCCGGGACAGTTCTATGGCTACACCTTC. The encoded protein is CASRTPGQFYGYTF.

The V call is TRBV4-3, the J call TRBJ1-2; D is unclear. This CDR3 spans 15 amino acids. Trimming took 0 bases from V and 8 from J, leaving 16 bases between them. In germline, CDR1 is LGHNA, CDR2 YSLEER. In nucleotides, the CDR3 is TGCGCCAGCAGCCAAGACATAATATTGCGGTTGGGCTACACCTTC. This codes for CASSQDIILRLGYTF.

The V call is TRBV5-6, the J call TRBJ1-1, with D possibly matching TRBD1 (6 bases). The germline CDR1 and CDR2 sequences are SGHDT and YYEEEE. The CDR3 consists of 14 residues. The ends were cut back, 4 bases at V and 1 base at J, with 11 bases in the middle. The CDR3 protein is CASSPQGWNTEAFF. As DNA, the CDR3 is TGTGCCAGCAGCCCACAGGGCTGGAACACTGAAGCTTTCTTT.

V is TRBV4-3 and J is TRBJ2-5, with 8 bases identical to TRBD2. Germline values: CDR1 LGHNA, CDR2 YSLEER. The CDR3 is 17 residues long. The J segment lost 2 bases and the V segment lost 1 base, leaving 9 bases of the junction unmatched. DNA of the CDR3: TGCGCCAGCAGCCAAGGCTCTCCGGGAGGGGGGCAAGAGACCCAGTACTTC. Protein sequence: CASSQGSPGGGQETQYF.

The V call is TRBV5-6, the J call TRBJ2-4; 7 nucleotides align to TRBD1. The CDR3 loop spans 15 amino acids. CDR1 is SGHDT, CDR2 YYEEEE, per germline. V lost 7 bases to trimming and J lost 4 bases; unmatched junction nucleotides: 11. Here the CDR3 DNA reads TGTGCCAGCGGTGAAACCGGGACAGTAAAAAACATTCAGTACTTC. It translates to CASGETGTVKNIQYF.

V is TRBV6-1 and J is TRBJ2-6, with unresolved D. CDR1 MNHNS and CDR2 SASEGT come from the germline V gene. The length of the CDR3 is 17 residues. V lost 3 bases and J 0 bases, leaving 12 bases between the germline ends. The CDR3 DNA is TGTGCCAGCAGTGACTTTACACGAAACTCTGGGGCCAACGTCCTGACTTTC. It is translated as CASSDFTRNSGANVLTF.

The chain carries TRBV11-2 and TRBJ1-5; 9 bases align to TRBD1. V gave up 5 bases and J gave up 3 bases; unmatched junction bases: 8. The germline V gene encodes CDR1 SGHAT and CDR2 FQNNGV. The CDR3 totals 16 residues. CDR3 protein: CASSPWTGENNQPQHF. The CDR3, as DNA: TGTGCCAGCAGCCCATGGACAGGGGAAAACAATCAGCCCCAGCATTTT.

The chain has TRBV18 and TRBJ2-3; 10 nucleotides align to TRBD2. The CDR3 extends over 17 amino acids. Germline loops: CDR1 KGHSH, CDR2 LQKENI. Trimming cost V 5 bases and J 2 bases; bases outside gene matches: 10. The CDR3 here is CASSSLSLAGATDTQYF. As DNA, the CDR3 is TGTGCCAGCTCATCGCTATCTCTAGCGGGGGCCACAGATACGCAGTATTTT.

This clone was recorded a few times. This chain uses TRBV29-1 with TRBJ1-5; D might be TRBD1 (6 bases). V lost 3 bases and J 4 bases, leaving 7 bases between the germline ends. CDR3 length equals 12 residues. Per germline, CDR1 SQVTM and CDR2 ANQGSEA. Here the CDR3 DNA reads TGCAGCGTTGACAGGGGTAATCAGCCCCAGCATTTT. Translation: CSVDRGNQPQHF.

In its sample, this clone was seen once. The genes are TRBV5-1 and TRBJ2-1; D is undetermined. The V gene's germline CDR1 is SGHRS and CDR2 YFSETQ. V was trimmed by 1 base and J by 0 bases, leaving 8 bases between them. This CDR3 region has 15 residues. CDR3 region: CASSLLAGSYNEQFF. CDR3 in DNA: TGCGCCAGCAGCTTGCTGGCAGGCTCCTACAATGAGCAGTTCTTC.

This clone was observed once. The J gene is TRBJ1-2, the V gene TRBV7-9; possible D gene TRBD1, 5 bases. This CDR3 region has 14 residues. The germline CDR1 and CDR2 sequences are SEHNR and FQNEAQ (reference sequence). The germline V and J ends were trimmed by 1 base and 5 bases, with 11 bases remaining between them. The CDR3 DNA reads TGTGCCAGCAGCTTAGGGACACCCCCTTATGGCTACACCTTC. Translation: CASSLGTPPYGYTF.

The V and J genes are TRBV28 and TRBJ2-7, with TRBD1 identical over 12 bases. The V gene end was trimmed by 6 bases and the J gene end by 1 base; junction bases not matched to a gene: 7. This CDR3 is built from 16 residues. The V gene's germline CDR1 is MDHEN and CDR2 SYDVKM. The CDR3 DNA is TGTGCCAGCAGGGCAGTGGGACAGGGGGCGTCCTACGAGCAGTACTTC. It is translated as CASRAVGQGASYEQYF.